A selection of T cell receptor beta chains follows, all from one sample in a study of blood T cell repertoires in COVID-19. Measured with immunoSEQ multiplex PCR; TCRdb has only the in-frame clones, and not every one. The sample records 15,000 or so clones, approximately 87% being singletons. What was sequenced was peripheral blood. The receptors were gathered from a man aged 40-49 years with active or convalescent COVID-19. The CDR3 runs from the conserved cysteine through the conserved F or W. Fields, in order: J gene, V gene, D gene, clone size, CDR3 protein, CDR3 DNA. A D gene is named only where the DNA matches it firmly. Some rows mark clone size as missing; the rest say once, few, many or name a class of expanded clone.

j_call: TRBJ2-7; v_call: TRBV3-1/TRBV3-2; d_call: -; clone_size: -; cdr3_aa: CASSQDPNSYEQYF; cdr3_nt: TGTGCCAGCAGCCAAGACCCAAACTCCTACGAGCAGTACTTC
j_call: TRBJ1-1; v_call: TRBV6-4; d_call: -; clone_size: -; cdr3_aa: CASRVSGRANTEAFF; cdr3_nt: TGTGCCAGCCGGGTGAGCGGGCGGGCGAACACTGAAGCTTTCTTT
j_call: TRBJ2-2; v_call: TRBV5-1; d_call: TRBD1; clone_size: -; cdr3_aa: CASSLAQGASTGELFF; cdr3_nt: TGCGCCAGCAGCTTGGCGCAGGGGGCGAGCACCGGGGAGCTGTTTTTT
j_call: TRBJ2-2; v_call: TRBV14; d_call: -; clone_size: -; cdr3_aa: CASSFFGGTGELFF; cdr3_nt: TGTGCCAGCAGCTTCTTTGGGGGGACCGGGGAGCTGTTTTTT
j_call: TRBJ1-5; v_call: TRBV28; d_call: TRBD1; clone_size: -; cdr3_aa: CASRTGVNQPQHF; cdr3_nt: TGTGCCAGCAGAACAGGGGTCAATCAGCCCCAGCATTTT
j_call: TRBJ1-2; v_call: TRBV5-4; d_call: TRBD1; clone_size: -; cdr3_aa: CASSLEGARANGYTF; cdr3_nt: TGTGCCAGCAGCTTGGAGGGGGCAAGAGCTAATGGCTACACCTTC
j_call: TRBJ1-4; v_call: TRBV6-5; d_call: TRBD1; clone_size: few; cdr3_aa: CASSSRDRVEKLFF; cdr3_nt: TGTGCCAGCAGTTCCCGGGACAGGGTGGAAAAACTGTTTTTT
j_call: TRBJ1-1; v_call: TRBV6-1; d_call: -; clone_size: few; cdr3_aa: CASSDPTEVAFF; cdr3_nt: TGTGCCAGCAGTGACCCGACGGAGGTAGCTTTCTTT
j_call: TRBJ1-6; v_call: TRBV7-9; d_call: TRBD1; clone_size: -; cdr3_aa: CASSALGQGKSPLHF; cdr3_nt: TGTGCCAGCAGCGCCCTAGGACAGGGGAAATCACCCCTCCACTTT
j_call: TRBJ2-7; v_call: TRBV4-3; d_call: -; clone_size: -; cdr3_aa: CASSQDSGYEQYF; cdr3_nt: TGCGCCAGCAGCCAAGATTCAGGGTACGAGCAGTACTTC
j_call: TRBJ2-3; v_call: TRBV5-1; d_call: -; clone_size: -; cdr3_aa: CASRVIAADTQYF; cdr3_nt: TGCGCCAGCAGGGTGATAGCTGCAGATACGCAGTATTTT
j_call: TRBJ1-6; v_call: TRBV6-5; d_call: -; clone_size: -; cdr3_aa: CASSYGDIGNSPLHF; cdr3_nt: TGTGCCAGCAGTTACGGGGACATCGGAAATTCACCCCTCCACTTT
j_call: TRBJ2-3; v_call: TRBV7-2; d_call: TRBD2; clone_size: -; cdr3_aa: CASSPGTSGRASTDTQYF; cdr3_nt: TGTGCCAGCAGCCCAGGGACTAGCGGGCGCGCTAGCACAGATACGCAGTATTTT
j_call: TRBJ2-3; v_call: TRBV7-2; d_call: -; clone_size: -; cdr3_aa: CASSLERVGTPLLDTQYF; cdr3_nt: TGTGCCAGCAGCTTAGAAAGGGTGGGGACACCTCTTTTAGATACGCAGTATTTT
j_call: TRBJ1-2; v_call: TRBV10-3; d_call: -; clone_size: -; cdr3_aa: CAISRGRSGTEGYTF; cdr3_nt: TGTGCCATCAGCAGAGGGCGTTCCGGGACTGAAGGCTACACCTTC
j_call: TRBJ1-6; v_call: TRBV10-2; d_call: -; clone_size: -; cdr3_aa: CATRGRSPLHF; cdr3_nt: TGCGCCACCCGAGGCCGTTCACCCCTCCACTTT
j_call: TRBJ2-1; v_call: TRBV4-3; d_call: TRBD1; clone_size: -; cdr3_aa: CASSRGQYSYNEQFF; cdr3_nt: TGCGCCAGCAGCCGGGGACAGTATTCCTACAATGAGCAGTTCTTC
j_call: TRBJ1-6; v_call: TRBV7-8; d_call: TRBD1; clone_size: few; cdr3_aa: CASSWVGQGLIGDSPLHF; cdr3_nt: TGTGCCAGCAGCTGGGTCGGACAGGGGCTGATAGGAGATTCACCCCTCCACTTT
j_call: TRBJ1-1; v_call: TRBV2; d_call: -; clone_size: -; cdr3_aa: CASSVYRAGTEAFF; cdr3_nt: TGTGCCAGCAGTGTATACAGGGCGGGCACTGAAGCTTTCTTT
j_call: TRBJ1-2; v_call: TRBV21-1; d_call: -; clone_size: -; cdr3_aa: CASSRRGQGVDGYTF; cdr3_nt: TGTGCCAGCAGCAGGAGGGGCCAGGGGGTTGATGGCTACACCTTC
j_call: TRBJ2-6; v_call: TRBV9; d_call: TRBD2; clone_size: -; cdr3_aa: CASTYGLAGGRGANVLTF; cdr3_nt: TGTGCCAGCACCTATGGACTAGCGGGGGGGCGGGGGGCCAACGTCCTGACTTTC
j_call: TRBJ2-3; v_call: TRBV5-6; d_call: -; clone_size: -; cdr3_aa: CASSLRGGQLTDTQYF; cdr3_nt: TGTGCCAGCAGCTTGCGGGGCGGACAGCTCACAGATACGCAGTATTTT
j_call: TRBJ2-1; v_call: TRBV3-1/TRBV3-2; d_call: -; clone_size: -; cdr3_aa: CASSQPHREQFF; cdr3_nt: TGTGCCAGCAGCCAACCGCACAGGGAGCAGTTCTTC
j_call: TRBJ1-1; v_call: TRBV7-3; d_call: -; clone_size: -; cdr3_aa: CVSSSQMNTEAFF; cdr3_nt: TGTGTCAGCAGCTCCCAGATGAACACTGAAGCTTTCTTT
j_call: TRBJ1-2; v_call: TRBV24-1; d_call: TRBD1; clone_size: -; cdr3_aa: CATRGGYRGLYYGYTF; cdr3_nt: TGTGCCACCCGAGGCGGATACAGGGGCCTATACTATGGCTACACCTTC
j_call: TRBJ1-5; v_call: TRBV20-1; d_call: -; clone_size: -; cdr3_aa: CSASTQGRGSNQPQHF; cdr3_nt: TGCAGTGCTAGTACCCAGGGGAGGGGATCTAATCAGCCCCAGCATTTT
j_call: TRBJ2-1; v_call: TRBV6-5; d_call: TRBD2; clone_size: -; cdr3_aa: CASSYGTSGGDEQFF; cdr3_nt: TGTGCCAGCAGTTACGGGACTAGCGGGGGAGATGAGCAGTTCTTC
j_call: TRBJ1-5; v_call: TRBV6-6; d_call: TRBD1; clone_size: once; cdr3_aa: CASSPTDRAQPQHF; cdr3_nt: TGTGCCAGCAGTCCTACGGACAGGGCTCAGCCCCAGCATTTT
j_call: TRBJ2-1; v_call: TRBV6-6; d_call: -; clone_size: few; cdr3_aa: CASLSRNTQFF; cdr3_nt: TGTGCCAGCCTAAGCAGGAACACGCAGTTCTTC
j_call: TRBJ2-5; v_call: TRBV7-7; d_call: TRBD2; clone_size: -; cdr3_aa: CASSLEGTSVETQYF; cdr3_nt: TGTGCCAGCAGCTTAGAAGGGACTAGCGTGGAGACCCAGTACTTC
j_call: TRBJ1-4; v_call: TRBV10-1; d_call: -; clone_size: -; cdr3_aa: CASSESIGDNEKLFF; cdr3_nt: TGCGCCAGCAGTGAGTCGATAGGGGATAATGAAAAACTGTTTTTT
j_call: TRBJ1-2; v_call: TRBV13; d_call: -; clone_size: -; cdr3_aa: CASSLGAGNYGYTF; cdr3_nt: TGTGCCAGCAGCTTAGGGGCAGGTAACTATGGCTACACCTTC
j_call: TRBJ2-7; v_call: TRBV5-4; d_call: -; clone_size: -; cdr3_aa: CASSLDIGASEQYF; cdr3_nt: TGTGCCAGCAGCTTGGATATAGGGGCGTCGGAGCAGTACTTC
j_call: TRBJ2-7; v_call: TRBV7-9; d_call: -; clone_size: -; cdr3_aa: CASSLADGGGEQYF; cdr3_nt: TGTGCCAGCAGCTTAGCCGATGGGGGCGGCGAGCAGTACTTC
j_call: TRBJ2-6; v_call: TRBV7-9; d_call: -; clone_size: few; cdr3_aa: CASSLADSPLGGANVLTF; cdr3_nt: TGTGCCAGCAGCTTAGCGGACAGCCCTCTTGGGGGGGCCAACGTCCTGACTTTC
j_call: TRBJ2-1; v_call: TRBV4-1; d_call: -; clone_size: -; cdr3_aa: CASSPTLLADTYNEQFF; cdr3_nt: TGCGCCAGCAGCCCCACCCTCTTAGCGGACACCTACAATGAGCAGTTCTTC
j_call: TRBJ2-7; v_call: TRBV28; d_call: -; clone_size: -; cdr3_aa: CASSLLRASHEQYF; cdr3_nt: TGTGCCAGCAGTTTATTGAGGGCCTCGCACGAGCAGTACTTC
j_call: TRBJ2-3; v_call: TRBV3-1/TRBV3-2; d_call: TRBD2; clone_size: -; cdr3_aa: CASSQETSGGAISTDTQYF; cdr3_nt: TGTGCCAGCAGCCAAGAGACTAGCGGGGGGGCCATAAGCACAGATACGCAGTATTTT
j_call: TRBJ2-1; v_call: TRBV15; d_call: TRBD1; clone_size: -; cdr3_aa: CATSRGDRGVNEQFF; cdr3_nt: TGTGCCACCAGCAGAGGGGACAGGGGGGTCAATGAGCAGTTCTTC
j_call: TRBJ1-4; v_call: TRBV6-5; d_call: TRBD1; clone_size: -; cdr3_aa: CASRGGQGPGEKLFF; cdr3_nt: TGTGCCAGCAGGGGGGGACAGGGACCGGGCGAAAAACTGTTTTTT
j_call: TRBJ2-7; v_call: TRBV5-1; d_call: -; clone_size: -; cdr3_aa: CASSLALGGYEQYF; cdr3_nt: TGCGCCAGCAGCTTGGCCTTAGGGGGCTACGAGCAGTACTTC
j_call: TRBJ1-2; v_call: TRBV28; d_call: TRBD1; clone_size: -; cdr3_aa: CASSPFDRVYGYTF; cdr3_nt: TGTGCCAGCAGTCCCTTTGACAGGGTGTATGGCTACACCTTC
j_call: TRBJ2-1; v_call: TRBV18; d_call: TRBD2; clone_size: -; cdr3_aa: CASSPSRTSGGQNEQFF; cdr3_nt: TGTGCCAGCTCACCTTCGAGGACTAGCGGGGGGCAGAATGAGCAGTTCTTC
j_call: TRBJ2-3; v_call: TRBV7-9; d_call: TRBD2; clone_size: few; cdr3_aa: CASSPGTIGTQYF; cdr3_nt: TGTGCCAGCAGCCCCGGGACTATTGGTACGCAGTATTTT
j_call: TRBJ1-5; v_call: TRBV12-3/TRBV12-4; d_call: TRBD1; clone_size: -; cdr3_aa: CASRDRETQPQHF; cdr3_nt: TGTGCCAGCAGGGACAGGGAGACTCAGCCCCAGCATTTT
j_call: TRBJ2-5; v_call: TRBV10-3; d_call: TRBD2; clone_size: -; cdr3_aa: CAICESQQAGGETQYF; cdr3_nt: TGTGCCATCTGTGAGTCGCAACAAGCGGGGGGGGAGACCCAGTACTTC
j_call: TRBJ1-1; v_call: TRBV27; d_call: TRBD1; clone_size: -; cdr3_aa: CASSLQGVGTEAFF; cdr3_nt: TGTGCCAGCAGTTTACAGGGGGTGGGTACTGAAGCTTTCTTT
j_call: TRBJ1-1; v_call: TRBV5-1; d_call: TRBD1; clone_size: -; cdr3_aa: CASSSRTGRGPEAFF; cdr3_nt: TGCGCCAGCAGCTCGAGGACAGGACGGGGACCTGAAGCTTTCTTT
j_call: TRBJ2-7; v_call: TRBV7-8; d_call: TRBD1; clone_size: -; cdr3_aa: CASSQRDRADSYEQYF; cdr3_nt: TGTGCCAGCAGTCAGCGGGACAGGGCTGACTCTTACGAGCAGTACTTC
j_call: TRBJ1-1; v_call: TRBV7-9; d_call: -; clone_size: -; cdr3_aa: CASSETLNTEAFF; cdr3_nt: TGTGCCAGCAGCGAAACATTGAACACTGAAGCTTTCTTT
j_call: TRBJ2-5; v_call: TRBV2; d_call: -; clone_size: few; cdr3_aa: CASSGRGGGETQYF; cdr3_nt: TGTGCCAGCAGTGGGAGGGGGGGCGGTGAGACCCAGTACTTC
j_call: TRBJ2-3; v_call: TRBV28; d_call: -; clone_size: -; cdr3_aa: CASSPQTVSSTDTQYF; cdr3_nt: TGTGCCAGCAGCCCACAGACAGTGTCTAGCACAGATACGCAGTATTTT
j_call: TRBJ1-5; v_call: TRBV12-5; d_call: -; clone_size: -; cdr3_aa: CASQQGWNQPQHF; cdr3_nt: TGTGCTAGCCAACAGGGTTGGAATCAGCCCCAGCATTTT